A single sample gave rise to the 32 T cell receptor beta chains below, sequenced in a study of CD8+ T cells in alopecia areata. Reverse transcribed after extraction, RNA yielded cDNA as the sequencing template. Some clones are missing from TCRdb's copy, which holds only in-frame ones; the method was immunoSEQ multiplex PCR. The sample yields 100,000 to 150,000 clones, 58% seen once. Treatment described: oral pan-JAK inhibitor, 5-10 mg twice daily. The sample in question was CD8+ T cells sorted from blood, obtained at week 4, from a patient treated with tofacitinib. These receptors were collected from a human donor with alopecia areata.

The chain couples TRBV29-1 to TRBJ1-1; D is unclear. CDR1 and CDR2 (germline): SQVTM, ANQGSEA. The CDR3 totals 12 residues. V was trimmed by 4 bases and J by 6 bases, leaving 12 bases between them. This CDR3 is CSVGVSNSEAFF. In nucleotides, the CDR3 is TGCAGCGTTGGGGTATCCAATTCTGAAGCTTTCTTT.

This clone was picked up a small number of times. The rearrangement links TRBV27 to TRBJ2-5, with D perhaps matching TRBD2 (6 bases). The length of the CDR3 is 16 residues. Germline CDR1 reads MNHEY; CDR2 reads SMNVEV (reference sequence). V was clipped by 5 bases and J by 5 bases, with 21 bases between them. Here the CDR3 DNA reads TGTGCCAGCAGTCCCTACGCCGGGGGTTCTGAGGAGACCCAGTACTTC. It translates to CASSPYAGGSEETQYF.

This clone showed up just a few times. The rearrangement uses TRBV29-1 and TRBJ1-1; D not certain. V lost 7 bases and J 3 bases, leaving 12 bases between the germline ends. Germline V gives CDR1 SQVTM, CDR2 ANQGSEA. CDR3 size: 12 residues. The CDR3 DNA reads TGCAGCGCCTACCGGAGGGACACTGAAGCTTTCTTT. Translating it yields CSAYRRDTEAFF.

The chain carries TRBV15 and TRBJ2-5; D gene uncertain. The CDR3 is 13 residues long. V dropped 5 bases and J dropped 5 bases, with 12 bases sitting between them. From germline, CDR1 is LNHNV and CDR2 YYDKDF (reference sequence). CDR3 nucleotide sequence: TGTGCCACCAGCGTCGAGATTTGGGAGACCCAGTACTTC. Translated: CATSVEIWETQYF.

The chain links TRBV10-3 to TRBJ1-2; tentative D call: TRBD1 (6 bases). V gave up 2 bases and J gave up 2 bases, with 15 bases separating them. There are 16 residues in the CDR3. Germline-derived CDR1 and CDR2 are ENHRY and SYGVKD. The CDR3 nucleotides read TGTGCCATCAGTGAGGGGGCAGGGGCCCCAAACTATGGCTACACCTTC. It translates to CAISEGAGAPNYGYTF.

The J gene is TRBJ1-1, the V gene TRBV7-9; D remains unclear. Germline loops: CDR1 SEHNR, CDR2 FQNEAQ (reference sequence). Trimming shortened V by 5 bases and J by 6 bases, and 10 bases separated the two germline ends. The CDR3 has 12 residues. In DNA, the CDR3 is TGTGCCAGCAGCGCAAACGGGGCTGAAGCTTTCTTT. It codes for CASSANGAEAFF. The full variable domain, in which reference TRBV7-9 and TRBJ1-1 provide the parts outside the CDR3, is DTGVSQNPRHKITKRGQNVTFRCDPISEHNRLYWYRQTLGQGPEFLTYFQNEAQLEKSRLLSDRFSAERPKGSFSTLEIQRTEQGDSAMYLCASSANGAEAFFGQGTRLTVV.

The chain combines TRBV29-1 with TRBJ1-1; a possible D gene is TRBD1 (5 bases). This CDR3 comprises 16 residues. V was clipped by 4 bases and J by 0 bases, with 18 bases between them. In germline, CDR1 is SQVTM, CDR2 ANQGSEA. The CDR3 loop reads CSVGVWTRRLNTEAFF. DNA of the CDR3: TGCAGCGTTGGAGTATGGACAAGGAGGCTGAACACTGAAGCTTTCTTT.

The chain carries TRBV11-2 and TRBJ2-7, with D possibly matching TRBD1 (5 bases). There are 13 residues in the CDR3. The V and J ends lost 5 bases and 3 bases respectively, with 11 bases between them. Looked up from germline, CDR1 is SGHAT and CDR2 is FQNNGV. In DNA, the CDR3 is TGTGCCAGCAGCGTCAGGGATTTCTACGAGCAGTACTTC. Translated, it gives CASSVRDFYEQYF.

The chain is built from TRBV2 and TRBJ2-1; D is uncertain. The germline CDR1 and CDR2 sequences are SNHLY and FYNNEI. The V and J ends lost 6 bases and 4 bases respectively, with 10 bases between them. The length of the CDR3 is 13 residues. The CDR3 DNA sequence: TGTGCCAGCAGCCCTTCGGTGTACAATGAGCAGTTCTTC. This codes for CASSPSVYNEQFF. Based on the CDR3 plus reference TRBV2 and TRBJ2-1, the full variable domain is EPEVTQTPSHQVTQMGQEVILRCVPISNHLYFYWYRQILGQKVEFLVSFYNNEISEKSEIFDDQFSVERPDGSNFTLKIRSTKLEDSAMYFCASSPSVYNEQFFGPGTRLTVL.

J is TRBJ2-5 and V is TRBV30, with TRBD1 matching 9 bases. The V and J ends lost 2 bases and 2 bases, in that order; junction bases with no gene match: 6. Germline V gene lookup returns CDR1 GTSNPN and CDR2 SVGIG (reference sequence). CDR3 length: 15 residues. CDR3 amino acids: CAWSRGTGLQETQYF. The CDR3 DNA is TGTGCCTGGAGTCGCGGGACAGGGCTTCAAGAGACCCAGTACTTC.

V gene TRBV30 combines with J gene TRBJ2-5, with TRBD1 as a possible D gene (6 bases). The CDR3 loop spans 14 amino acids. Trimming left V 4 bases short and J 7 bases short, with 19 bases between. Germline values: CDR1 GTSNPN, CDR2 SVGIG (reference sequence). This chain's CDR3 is CAWTDSRTEGTQYF. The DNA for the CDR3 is TGTGCCTGGACCGACAGTCGGACAGAGGGGACCCAGTACTTC.

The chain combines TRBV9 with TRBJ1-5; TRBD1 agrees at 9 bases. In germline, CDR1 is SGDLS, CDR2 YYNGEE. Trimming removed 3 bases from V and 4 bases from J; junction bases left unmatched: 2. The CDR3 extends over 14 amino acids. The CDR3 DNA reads TGTGCCAGCAGCGGACAGGGGGGGAATCAGCCCCAGCATTTT. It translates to CASSGQGGNQPQHF.

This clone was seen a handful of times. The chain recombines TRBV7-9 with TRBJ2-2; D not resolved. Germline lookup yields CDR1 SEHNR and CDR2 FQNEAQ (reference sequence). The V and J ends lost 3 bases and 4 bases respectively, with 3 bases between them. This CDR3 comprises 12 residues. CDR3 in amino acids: CASSLGTGELFF. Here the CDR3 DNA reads TGTGCCAGCAGCTTGGGCACCGGGGAGCTGTTTTTT.

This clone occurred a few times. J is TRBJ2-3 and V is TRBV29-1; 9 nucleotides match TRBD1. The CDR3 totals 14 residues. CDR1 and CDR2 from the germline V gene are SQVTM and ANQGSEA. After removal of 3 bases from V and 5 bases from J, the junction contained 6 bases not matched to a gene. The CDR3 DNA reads TGCAGCGTTGACACAGGGGGCAACGGAGATACGCAGTATTTT. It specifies CSVDTGGNGDTQYF.

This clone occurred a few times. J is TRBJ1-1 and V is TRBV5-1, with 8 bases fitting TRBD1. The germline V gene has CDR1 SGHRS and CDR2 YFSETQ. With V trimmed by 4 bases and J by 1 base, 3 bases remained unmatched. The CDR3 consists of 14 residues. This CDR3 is CASSPGTGNTEAFF. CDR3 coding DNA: TGCGCCAGCAGCCCCGGGACAGGGAACACTGAAGCTTTCTTT. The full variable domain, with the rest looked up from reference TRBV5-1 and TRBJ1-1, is KAGVTQTPRYLIKTRGQQVTLSCSPISGHRSVSWYQQTPGQGLQFLFEYFSETQRNKGNFPGRFSGRQFSNSRSEMNVSTLELGDSALYLCASSPGTGNTEAFFGQGTRLTVV.

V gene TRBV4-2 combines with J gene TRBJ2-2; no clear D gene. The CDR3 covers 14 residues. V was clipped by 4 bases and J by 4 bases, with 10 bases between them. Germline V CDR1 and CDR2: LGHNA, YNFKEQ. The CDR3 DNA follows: TGTGCCAGCAGCCCCAGGACGGCCACCGGGGAGCTGTTTTTT. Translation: CASSPRTATGELFF.

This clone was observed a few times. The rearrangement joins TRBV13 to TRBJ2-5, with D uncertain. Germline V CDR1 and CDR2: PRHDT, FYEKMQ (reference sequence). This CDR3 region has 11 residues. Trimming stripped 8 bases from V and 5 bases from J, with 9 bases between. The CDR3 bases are TGTGCCAGCGCAAAAGGGGAGACCCAGTACTTC. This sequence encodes CASAKGETQYF.

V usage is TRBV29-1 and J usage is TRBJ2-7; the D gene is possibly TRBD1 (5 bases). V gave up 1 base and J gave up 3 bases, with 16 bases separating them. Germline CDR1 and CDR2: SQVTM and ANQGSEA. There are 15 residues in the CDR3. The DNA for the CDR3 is TGCAGCGTTGAAGTATCCAGGGCAGGCCTCTACGAGCAGTACTTC. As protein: CSVEVSRAGLYEQYF.

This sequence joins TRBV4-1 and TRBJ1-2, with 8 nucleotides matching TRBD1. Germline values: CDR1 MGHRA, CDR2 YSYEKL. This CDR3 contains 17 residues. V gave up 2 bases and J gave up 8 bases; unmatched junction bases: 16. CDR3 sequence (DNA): TGCGCCAGCAGCCAAACGTTCCCTACAGGGGGTAGTGTGGGCTACACCTTC. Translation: CASSQTFPTGGSVGYTF.

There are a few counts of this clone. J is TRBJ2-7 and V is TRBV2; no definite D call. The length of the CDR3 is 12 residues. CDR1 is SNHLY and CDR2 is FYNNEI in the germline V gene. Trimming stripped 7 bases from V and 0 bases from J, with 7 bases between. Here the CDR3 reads CASTGRSYEQYF. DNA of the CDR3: TGTGCCAGCACAGGCCGCTCCTACGAGCAGTACTTC.

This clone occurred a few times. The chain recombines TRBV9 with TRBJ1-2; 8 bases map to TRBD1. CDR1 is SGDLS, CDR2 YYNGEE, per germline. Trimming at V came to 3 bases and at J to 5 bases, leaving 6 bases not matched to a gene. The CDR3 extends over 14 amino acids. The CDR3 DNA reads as TGTGCCAGCAGCGGGTACAGGGGGGATTATGGCTACACCTTC. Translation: CASSGYRGDYGYTF.

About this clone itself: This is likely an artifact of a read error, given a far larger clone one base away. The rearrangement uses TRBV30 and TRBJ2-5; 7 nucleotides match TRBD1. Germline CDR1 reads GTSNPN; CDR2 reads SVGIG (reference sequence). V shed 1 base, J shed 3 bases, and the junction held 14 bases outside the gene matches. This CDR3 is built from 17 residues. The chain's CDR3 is CAWSGSSEGASEETQYF. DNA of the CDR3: TGTGCCTGGAGTGGCTCAAGCGAGGGGGCGAGTGAAGAGACCCAGTACTTC.

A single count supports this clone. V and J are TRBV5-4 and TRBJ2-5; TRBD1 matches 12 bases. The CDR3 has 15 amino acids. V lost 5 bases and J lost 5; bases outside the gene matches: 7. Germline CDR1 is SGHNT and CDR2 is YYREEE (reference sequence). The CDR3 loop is CASSSGTGGAETQYF. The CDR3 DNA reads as TGTGCCAGCAGTTCCGGGACAGGGGGCGCGGAGACCCAGTACTTC. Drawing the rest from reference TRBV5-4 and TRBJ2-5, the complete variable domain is ETGVTQSPTHLIKTRGQQVTLRCSSQSGHNTVSWYQQALGQGPQFIFQYYREEENGRGNFPPRFSGLQFPNYSSELNVNALELDDSALYLCASSSGTGGAETQYFGPGTRLLVL.

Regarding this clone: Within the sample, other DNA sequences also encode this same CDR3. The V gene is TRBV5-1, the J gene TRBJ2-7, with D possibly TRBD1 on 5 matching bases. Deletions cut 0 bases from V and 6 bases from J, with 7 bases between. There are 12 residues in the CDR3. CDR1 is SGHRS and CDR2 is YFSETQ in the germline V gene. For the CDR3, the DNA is TGCGCCAGCAGCTTGGAAGGGGTCGAGCAGTACTTC. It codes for CASSLEGVEQYF.

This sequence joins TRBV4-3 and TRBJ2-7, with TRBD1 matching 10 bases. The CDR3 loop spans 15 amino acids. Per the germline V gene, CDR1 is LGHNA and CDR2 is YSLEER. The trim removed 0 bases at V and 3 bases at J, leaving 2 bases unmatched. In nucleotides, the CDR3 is TGCGCCAGCAGCCAAGACCGGGACAGGGGCTACGAGCAGTACTTC. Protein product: CASSQDRDRGYEQYF.

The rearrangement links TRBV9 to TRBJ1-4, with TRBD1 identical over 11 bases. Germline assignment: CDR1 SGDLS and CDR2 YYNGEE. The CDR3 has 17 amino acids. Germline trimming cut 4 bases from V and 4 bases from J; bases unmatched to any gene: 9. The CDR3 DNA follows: TGTGCCAGCAGCTTCCGCGCGGGGACAGGGGGTAATGAAAAACTGTTTTTT. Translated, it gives CASSFRAGTGGNEKLFF.

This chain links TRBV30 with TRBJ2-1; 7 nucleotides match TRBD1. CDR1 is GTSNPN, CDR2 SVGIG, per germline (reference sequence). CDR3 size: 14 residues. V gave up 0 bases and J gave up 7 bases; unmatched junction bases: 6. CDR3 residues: CAWSVRGGPNEQFF. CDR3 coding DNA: TGTGCCTGGAGTGTACGAGGGGGCCCGAATGAGCAGTTCTTC.

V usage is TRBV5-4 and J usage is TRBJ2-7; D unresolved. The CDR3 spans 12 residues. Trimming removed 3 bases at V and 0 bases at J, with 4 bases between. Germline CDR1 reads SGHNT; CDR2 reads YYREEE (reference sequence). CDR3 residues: CASSSSSYEQYF. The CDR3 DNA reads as TGTGCCAGCAGCTCCAGCTCCTACGAGCAGTACTTC.

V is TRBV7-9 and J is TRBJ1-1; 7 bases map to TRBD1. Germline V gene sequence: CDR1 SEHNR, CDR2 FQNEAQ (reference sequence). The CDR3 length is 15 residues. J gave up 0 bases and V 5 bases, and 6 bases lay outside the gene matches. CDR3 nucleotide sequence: TGTGCCAGCAGCCAGGGACAGACTTTGAACACTGAAGCTTTCTTT. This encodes CASSQGQTLNTEAFF.

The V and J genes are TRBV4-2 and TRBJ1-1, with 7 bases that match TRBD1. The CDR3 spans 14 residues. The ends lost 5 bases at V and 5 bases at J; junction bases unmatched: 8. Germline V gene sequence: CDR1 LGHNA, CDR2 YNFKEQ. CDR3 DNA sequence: TGTGCCAGCAGCTCTATCACAGGGGTTACTGAAGCTTTCTTT. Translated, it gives CASSSITGVTEAFF.

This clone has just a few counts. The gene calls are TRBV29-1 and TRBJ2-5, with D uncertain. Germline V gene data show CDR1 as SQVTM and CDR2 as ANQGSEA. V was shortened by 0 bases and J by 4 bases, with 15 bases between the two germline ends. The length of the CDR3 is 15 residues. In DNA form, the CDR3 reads TGCAGCGTTGAAGAACGGGCGGCCCTCGGAGAGACCCAGTACTTC. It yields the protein CSVEERAALGETQYF.

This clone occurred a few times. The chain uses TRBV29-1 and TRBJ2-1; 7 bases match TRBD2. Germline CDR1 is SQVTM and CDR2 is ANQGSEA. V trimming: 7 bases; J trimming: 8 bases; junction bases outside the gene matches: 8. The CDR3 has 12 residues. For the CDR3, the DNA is TGCAGCGCCGTCCGGGGAGGGGATGAGCAGTTCTTC. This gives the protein CSAVRGGDEQFF.